This TCR beta chain is from a study of blood T cell repertoires in COVID-19. Study overall: COVID-19 samples from acute and convalescent phases originated in the United States, Italy and Spain. Nucleic acid was either cDNA or gDNA, and it came from T cells, B-cell-depleted T cells, or PBMCs.

From germline, CDR1 is SGHTA and CDR2 FQGNSA. The CDR3 spans 15 residues. The ends lost 5 bases at V and 0 bases at J; junction bases unmatched: 2. Authors' analysis steps: Reference gene primers were amplified, and this amplification served to estimate nucleated cell counts. The assay was immunoSEQ multiplex PCR, and TCRdb's table has in-frame clones only and misses some. D and trimming were read from the DNA, whereas the V and J calls and clone size are those reported in that table. The sample lists about 230,000 clones; roughly 83% were seen once. The chain links TRBV7-2 to TRBJ2-7; 12 bases agree with TRBD2. The origin of this receptor is a woman in her 70s with active or convalescent COVID-19. Sequencing input: peripheral blood. CDR3: CASSTSGGSSYEQYF. The CDR3 bases are TGTGCCAGCAGCACTAGCGGGGGGAGCTCCTACGAGCAGTACTTC.